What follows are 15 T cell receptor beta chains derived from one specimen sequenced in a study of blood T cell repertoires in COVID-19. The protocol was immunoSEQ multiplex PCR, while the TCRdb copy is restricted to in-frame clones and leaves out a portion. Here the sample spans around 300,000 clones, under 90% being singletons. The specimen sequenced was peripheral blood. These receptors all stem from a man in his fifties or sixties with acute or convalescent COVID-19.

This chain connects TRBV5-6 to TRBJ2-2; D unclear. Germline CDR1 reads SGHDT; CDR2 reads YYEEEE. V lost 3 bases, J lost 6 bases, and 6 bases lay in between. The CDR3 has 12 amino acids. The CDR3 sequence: CASSSSSGELFF. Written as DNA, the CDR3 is TGTGCCAGCAGCTCCTCTTCCGGGGAGCTGTTTTTT.

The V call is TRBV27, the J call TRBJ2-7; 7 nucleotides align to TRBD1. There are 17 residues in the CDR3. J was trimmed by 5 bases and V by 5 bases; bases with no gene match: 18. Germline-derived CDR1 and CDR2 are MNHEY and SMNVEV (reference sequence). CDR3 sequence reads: CASSPPPGQVSRNEQYF. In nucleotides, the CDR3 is TGTGCCAGCAGTCCCCCCCCTGGACAGGTTAGTCGTAACGAGCAGTACTTC.

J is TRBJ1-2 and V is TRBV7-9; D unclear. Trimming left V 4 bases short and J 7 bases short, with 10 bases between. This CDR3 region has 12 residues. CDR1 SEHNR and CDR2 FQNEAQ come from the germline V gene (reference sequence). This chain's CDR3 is CASSSREVGYTF. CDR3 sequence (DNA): TGTGCCAGCAGCTCTCGGGAGGTTGGCTACACCTTC.

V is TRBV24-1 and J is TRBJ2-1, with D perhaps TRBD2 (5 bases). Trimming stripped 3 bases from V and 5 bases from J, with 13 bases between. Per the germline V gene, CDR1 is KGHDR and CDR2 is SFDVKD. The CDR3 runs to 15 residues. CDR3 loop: CATSDPGRGDNEQFF. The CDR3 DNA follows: TGTGCCACCAGTGATCCGGGGAGAGGCGACAATGAGCAGTTCTTC.

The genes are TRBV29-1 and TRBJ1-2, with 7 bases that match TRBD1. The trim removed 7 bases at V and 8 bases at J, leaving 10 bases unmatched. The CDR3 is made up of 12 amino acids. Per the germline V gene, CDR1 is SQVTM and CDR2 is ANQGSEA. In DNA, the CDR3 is TGCAGCGCGGCCGGGACAGCGGACGGCTACACCTTC. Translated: CSAAGTADGYTF.

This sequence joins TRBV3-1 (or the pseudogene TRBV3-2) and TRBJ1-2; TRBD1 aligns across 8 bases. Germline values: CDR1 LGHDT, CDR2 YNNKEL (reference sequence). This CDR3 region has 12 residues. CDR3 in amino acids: CATQGQGGGYTF. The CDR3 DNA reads TGTGCGACCCAAGGACAGGGAGGAGGCTACACCTTC.

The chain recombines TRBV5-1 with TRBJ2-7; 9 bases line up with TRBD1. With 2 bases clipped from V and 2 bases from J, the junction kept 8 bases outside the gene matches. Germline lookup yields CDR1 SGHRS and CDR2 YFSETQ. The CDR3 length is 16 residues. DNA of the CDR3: TGCGCCAGCAGCTTAAGACCGGGACAGGGTACCTACGAGCAGTACTTC. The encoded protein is CASSLRPGQGTYEQYF.

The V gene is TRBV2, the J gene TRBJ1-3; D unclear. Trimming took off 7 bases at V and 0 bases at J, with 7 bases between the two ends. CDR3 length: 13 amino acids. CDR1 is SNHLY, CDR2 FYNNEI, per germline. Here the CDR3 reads CASNEGSGNTIYF. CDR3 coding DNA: TGTGCCAGCAACGAGGGCTCTGGAAACACCATATATTTT. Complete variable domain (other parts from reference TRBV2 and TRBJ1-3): EPEVTQTPSHQVTQMGQEVILRCVPISNHLYFYWYRQILGQKVEFLVSFYNNEISEKSEIFDDQFSVERPDGSNFTLKIRSTKLEDSAMYFCASNEGSGNTIYFGEGSWLTVV.

The chain's CDR3 is CASSVGAGQGVPEAFF. CDR3 nucleotides: TGTGCCAGCAGCGTGGGAGCGGGACAGGGAGTGCCTGAAGCTTTCTTT. The chain couples TRBV9 to TRBJ1-1, with TRBD1 matching 9 bases. This CDR3 has 16 residues. The V and J ends lost 2 bases and 6 bases, in that order; junction bases with no gene match: 11. The germline gives CDR1 SGDLS, CDR2 YYNGEE.

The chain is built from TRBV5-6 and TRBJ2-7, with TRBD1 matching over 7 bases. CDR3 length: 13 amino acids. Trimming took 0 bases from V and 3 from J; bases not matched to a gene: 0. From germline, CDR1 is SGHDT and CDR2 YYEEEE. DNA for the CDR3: TGTGCCAGCAGCTTGGGGACAGGCTACGAGCAGTACTTC. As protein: CASSLGTGYEQYF.

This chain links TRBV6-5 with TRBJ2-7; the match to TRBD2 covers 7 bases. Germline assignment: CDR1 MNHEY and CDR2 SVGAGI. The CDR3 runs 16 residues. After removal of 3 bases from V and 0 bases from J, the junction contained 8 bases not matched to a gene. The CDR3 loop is CASSYSRGETSYEQYF. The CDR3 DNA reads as TGTGCCAGCAGTTATAGCCGGGGGGAGACCTCCTACGAGCAGTACTTC.

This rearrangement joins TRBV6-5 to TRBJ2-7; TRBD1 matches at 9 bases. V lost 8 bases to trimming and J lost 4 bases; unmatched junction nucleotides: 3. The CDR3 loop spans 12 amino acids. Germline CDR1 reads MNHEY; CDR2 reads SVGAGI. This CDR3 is CASGTGPYEQYF. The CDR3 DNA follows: TGTGCCAGCGGGACAGGGCCGTACGAGCAGTACTTC.

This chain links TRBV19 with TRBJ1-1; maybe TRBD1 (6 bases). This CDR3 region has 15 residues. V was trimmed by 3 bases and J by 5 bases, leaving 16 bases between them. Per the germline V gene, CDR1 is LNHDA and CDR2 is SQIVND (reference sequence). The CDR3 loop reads CASSMEQGTATEAFF. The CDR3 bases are TGTGCCAGTAGTATGGAACAGGGAACGGCGACTGAAGCTTTCTTT.

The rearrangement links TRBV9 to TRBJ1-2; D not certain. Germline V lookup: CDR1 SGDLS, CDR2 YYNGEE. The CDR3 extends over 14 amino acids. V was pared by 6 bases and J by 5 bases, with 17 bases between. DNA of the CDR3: TGTGCCAGCACCGACCAGGTGGTGGTATATGGCTACACCTTC. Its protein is CASTDQVVVYGYTF.

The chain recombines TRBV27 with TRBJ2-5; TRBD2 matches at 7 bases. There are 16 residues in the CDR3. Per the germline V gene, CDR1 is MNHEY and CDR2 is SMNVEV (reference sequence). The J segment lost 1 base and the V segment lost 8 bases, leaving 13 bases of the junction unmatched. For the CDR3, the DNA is TGTGCCAGCTCATATACGGGGGGTACCATCCAAGAGACCCAGTACTTC. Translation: CASSYTGGTIQETQYF.